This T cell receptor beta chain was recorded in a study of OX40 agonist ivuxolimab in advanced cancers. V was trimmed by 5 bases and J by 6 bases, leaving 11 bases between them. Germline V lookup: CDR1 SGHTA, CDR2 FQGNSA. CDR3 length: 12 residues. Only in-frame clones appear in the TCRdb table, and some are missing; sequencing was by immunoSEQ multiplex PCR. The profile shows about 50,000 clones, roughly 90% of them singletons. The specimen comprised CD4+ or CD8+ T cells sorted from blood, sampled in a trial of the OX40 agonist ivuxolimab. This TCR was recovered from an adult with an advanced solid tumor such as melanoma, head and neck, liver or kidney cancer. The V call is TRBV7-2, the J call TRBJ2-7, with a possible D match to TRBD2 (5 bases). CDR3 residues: CASSQLDFEQYF. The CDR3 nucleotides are TGTGCCAGCAGCCAACTAGATTTCGAGCAGTACTTC.